One sample yielded the 26 T cell receptor beta chains listed below, sequenced in a study of shared clonotypes between healthy human individuals. CD45RO-negative cells were positively selected for CCR7, leaving out terminally differentiated effector memory CD45RA+ cells. Method: immunoSEQ multiplex PCR; TCRdb's copy keeps in-frame clones and lacks some. This table has about 750,000 clones, 85% to 95% appearing once. Sequenced material: naive CD8+ T cells sorted from blood. These receptors were collected from a man in his thirties or forties in good health.

This chain connects TRBV27 to TRBJ2-7, with D maybe TRBD1 (6 bases). The CDR3 is made up of 14 amino acids. With 8 bases removed from V and 3 bases from J, the gap between germline ends came to 17 bases. Germline V CDR1 and CDR2: MNHEY, SMNVEV (reference sequence). CDR3 in amino acids: CASHTRDKSYEQYF. CDR3 DNA sequence: TGTGCCAGCCACACCCGGGACAAAAGCTACGAGCAGTACTTC.

V gene TRBV6-1 combines with J gene TRBJ2-3; 7 nucleotides agree with TRBD2. The V gene's germline CDR1 is MNHNS and CDR2 SASEGT. Trimming removed 3 bases from V and 6 bases from J; junction bases left unmatched: 0. The CDR3 is 12 amino acids. CDR3 in DNA: TGTGCCAGCAGTGAGGGGGGGGATACGCAGTATTTT. Protein sequence: CASSEGGDTQYF.

CDR3 DNA: TGCAGCGTTGAGACAGGCCACAATTACAACACCATATATTTT. This translates into CSVETGHNYNTIYF. V usage is TRBV29-1 and J usage is TRBJ1-3; tentatively, D is TRBD1 (6 bases). Per germline, CDR1 SQVTM and CDR2 ANQGSEA. V was shortened by 3 bases and J by 7 bases, with 16 bases between the two germline ends. The CDR3 consists of 14 residues.

The chain combines TRBV9 with TRBJ2-3, with 11 nucleotides matching TRBD2. The CDR3 loop spans 14 amino acids. Germline CDR1 is SGDLS and CDR2 is YYNGEE. The V gene end was trimmed by 3 bases and the J gene end by 4 bases; junction bases not matched to a gene: 1. The CDR3 sequence is CASSASGRPDTQYF. The CDR3 region has the DNA TGTGCCAGCAGCGCTAGCGGGAGGCCAGATACGCAGTATTTT.

CDR3 coding DNA: TGTGCCAGCAGCCCCTCAAGCGGGAGGTTCTACGAGCAGTACTTC. This gives the protein CASSPSSGRFYEQYF. The chain has TRBV9 and TRBJ2-7; 9 bases are a match to TRBD2. With V trimmed by 4 bases and J by 3 bases, 8 bases remained unmatched. This CDR3 has 15 residues. The V gene's germline CDR1 is SGDLS and CDR2 YYNGEE.

This clone showed up just once. This rearrangement joins TRBV18 to TRBJ2-1, with D possibly called TRBD1 or TRBD2 (6 bases each). Germline V lookup: CDR1 KGHSH, CDR2 LQKENI. The CDR3 runs to 16 residues. V was cut by 3 bases and J by 3 bases, with 15 bases left in between. The CDR3 loop reads CASSPGGGRSYNEQFF. The CDR3, as DNA: TGTGCCAGCTCACCGGGGGGCGGTCGGAGCTACAATGAGCAGTTCTTC. Drawing the rest from reference TRBV18 and TRBJ2-1, the complete variable domain is NAGVMQNPRHLVRRRGQEARLRCSPMKGHSHVYWYRQLPEEGLKFMVYLQKENIIDESGMPKERFSAEFPKEGPSILRIQQVVRGDSAAYFCASSPGGGRSYNEQFFGPGTRLTVL.

The table lists this clone with a count of one. This chain joins TRBV27 and TRBJ1-5; TRBD1 matches 7 bases. CDR1 is MNHEY, CDR2 SMNVEV, per germline (reference sequence). The CDR3 is 15 amino acids. V gave up 7 bases and J gave up 6 bases; unmatched junction bases: 12. DNA of the CDR3: TGTGCCAGCAAACCCAGGGGGTCGGGGGGTCAGCCCCAGCATTTT. Translation: CASKPRGSGGQPQHF.

The rearrangement uses TRBV7-9 and TRBJ2-7; no reliable D call. There are 13 residues in the CDR3. Trimming removed 1 base from V and 6 bases from J, with 10 bases in between. CDR1 and CDR2 from the germline V gene are SEHNR and FQNEAQ (reference sequence). The DNA for the CDR3 is TGTGCCAGCAGCTTAGGCCGGGCGAGCGAGCAGTACTTC. It translates to CASSLGRASEQYF.

This clone was seen only once. The chain is built from TRBV6-5 and TRBJ2-1; unclear D gene. The germline V gene encodes CDR1 MNHEY and CDR2 SVGAGI. Trimming took 4 bases from V and 5 from J, leaving 9 bases between them. The CDR3 covers 13 residues. DNA for the CDR3: TGTGCCAGCAGTTCCCGCGTGGACAATGAGCAGTTCTTC. Its translation is CASSSRVDNEQFF.

The chain carries TRBV27 and TRBJ1-2, with 9 bases lining up with TRBD1. The germline CDR1 and CDR2 sequences are MNHEY and SMNVEV (reference sequence). The V gene end was trimmed by 5 bases and the J gene end by 6 bases; junction bases not matched to a gene: 13. CDR3 length: 16 amino acids. The CDR3 bases are TGTGCCAGCAGTCAATATTCAACGGGACAGGGAGATGGCTACACCTTC. Protein: CASSQYSTGQGDGYTF.

The chain couples TRBV27 to TRBJ1-1, with D maybe TRBD1 (5 bases). CDR1 and CDR2 from the germline V gene are MNHEY and SMNVEV (reference sequence). The CDR3 totals 19 residues. V lost 4 bases, J lost 3 bases, and 27 bases lay in between. CDR3 nucleotide sequence: TGTGCCAGCAGTTCAAGGGTCCTCCGGGACCGCCTCCAGGACACTGAAGCTTTCTTT. It is translated as CASSSRVLRDRLQDTEAFF.

This chain joins TRBV2 and TRBJ1-5; 7 nucleotides line up with TRBD1. Germline trimming cut 6 bases from V and 1 base from J; bases unmatched to any gene: 6. The CDR3 spans 15 residues. The germline gives CDR1 SNHLY, CDR2 FYNNEI. CDR3 amino acids: CASRTGQLSNQPQHF. The CDR3 nucleotides read TGTGCCAGCAGGACGGGACAGTTAAGCAATCAGCCCCAGCATTTT.

The V call is TRBV9, the J call TRBJ2-2; 7 positions agree with TRBD2. The V segment lost 3 bases and the J segment 4 bases; nucleotides outside the gene matches: 18. Germline values: CDR1 SGDLS, CDR2 YYNGEE. The CDR3 contains 19 residues. The CDR3 region is CASSAPGGGQDLGTGELFF. In DNA form, the CDR3 reads TGTGCCAGCAGCGCACCGGGGGGAGGGCAGGACCTAGGCACCGGGGAGCTGTTTTTT.

This rearrangement joins TRBV28 to TRBJ1-5; D perhaps matches TRBD1 (6 bases). CDR3 size: 15 residues. Trimming took 6 bases from V and 1 from J, leaving 13 bases between them. Looked up from germline, CDR1 is MDHEN and CDR2 is SYDVKM. CDR3 in DNA: TGTGCCAGCAGGCAGAGAACAGGGAGCAATCAGCCCCAGCATTTT. Its translation: CASRQRTGSNQPQHF.

The rearrangement uses TRBV27 and TRBJ2-7; D tentatively fits TRBD1 or TRBD2 (5 bases each). Trimming took 2 bases from V and 7 from J, leaving 18 bases between them. Germline values: CDR1 MNHEY, CDR2 SMNVEV (reference sequence). The CDR3 has 15 residues. CDR3 DNA: TGTGCCAGCAGTTTACTCGGGGCGAGGGGCCTGGAGCAGTACTTC. Encoded protein: CASSLLGARGLEQYF.

The V gene is TRBV2, the J gene TRBJ2-1; 14 bases match TRBD2. CDR3 size: 15 residues. The V gene end was trimmed by 6 bases and the J gene end by 6 bases; junction bases not matched to a gene: 4. Germline CDR1 and CDR2: SNHLY and FYNNEI. The CDR3 region has the DNA TGTGCCAGCAGGGGGACTAGCGGGAGCGGCAATGAGCAGTTCTTC. It is translated as CASRGTSGSGNEQFF.

The CDR3 is CASSIPGGANEKLFF. DNA of the CDR3: TGTGCCAGCAGCATTCCGGGGGGGGCTAATGAAAAACTGTTTTTT. The chain is built from TRBV14 and TRBJ1-4; tentatively, D is TRBD1 (5 bases). The germline V and J ends were trimmed by 5 bases and 3 bases, with 13 bases remaining between them. The CDR3 sequence is 15 residues long. Germline assignment: CDR1 SGHDN and CDR2 FVKESK.

The table lists this clone with a count of one. This chain connects TRBV7-6 to TRBJ2-2; a weak D match, TRBD1 (7 bases). Germline values: CDR1 SGHVS, CDR2 FNYEAQ. Trimming cost V 1 base and J 3 bases, with 15 bases left between them. CDR3 length: 17 residues. This CDR3 is CASSLGTGGGYTGELFF. The CDR3 DNA reads TGTGCCAGCAGCTTAGGGACTGGAGGGGGCTACACCGGGGAGCTGTTTTTT.

The J gene is TRBJ2-7, the V gene TRBV11-2, with 10 bases identical to TRBD2. This CDR3 spans 17 amino acids. V gave up 1 base and J gave up 4 bases; unmatched junction bases: 10. The germline V gene has CDR1 SGHAT and CDR2 FQNNGV. DNA of the CDR3: TGTGCCAGCAGCTTAGTGGGGGCTAGCGGGAGTGTTTACGAGCAGTACTTC. Translating it yields CASSLVGASGSVYEQYF.

The rearrangement uses TRBV18 and TRBJ2-2, with D possibly TRBD2 on 6 matching bases. The CDR3 runs 17 residues. V gave up 1 base and J gave up 5 bases, with 17 bases separating them. CDR1 KGHSH and CDR2 LQKENI come from the germline V gene. For the CDR3, the DNA is TGTGCCAGCTCACCACTGATTAGCGGTGCTACTACCGGGGAGCTGTTTTTT. It specifies CASSPLISGATTGELFF.

The chain couples TRBV6-5 to TRBJ2-7; either TRBD1 or TRBD2 may fit D (5 bases each). The germline gives CDR1 MNHEY, CDR2 SVGAGI. V lost 5 bases and J 6 bases, leaving 11 bases between the germline ends. This CDR3 has 12 amino acids. This CDR3 is CASSRDGGEQYF. DNA for the CDR3: TGTGCCAGCAGTCGTGATGGGGGCGAGCAGTACTTC.

The CDR3 coding sequence is TGTGCCAGCAGGGGATTGGGTGCCCACGGGGCAGATACGCAGTATTTT. As protein: CASRGLGAHGADTQYF. V is TRBV2 and J is TRBJ2-3, with a tentative D call TRBD2 (5 bases). Germline V gives CDR1 SNHLY, CDR2 FYNNEI. Trimming stripped 6 bases from V and 4 bases from J, with 20 bases between. The CDR3 contains 16 residues.

V gene TRBV25-1 combines with J gene TRBJ1-1; TRBD1 matches at 7 bases. Germline CDR1 is MGHDK and CDR2 is SYGVNS. V shed 8 bases, J shed 3 bases, and the junction held 6 bases outside the gene matches. The CDR3 runs to 13 residues. As DNA, the CDR3 is TGTGCCAGCGAGGAGGGGGCGGACACTGAAGCTTTCTTT. Amino acids: CASEEGADTEAFF.

The rearrangement links TRBV4-1 to TRBJ2-3, with 7 positions matching TRBD2. The CDR3 loop spans 16 amino acids. Germline V lookup: CDR1 MGHRA, CDR2 YSYEKL. Trimming cost V 3 bases and J 3 bases; bases outside gene matches: 9. The CDR3 bases are TGCGCCAGCAGCCAGGAATGGCGGGAGCCAACAGATACGCAGTATTTT. It translates to CASSQEWREPTDTQYF.

The chain recombines TRBV7-8 with TRBJ2-7; D is unclear. This CDR3 has 14 amino acids. V was cut by 1 base and J by 2 bases, with 9 bases left in between. Germline V gene data show CDR1 as SGHVS and CDR2 as FQNEAQ. The CDR3 sequence is CASSLEATTYEQYF. DNA for the CDR3: TGTGCCAGCAGCTTAGAAGCGACAACCTACGAGCAGTACTTC.

The chain couples TRBV28 to TRBJ2-7; TRBD1 or TRBD2 may be the D gene (5 bases each). Germline CDR1 reads MDHEN; CDR2 reads SYDVKM. This CDR3 region has 13 residues. The V end lost 6 bases, the J end lost 0 bases, and 9 bases lay between the germline ends. The CDR3 region has the DNA TGTGCCAGCAGACCCGGGACCTCCTACGAGCAGTACTTC. Its protein is CASRPGTSYEQYF.